This T cell receptor (beta chain) was sequenced in a study of beta chain features in type 1 diabetes. Study as a whole: Similarity in age, gender and cell yields was seen between patients and healthy donors. Study outcomes and limitations: VDJ junctions from patients with type 1 diabetes contained fewer insertions and more deletions. In comparison with healthy donors, patients had naive, central memory and Treg TCRB repertoires that appeared more similar. HLA influence on TCRB rearrangement stayed unresolved here.

With regard to this clone: What it recognizes is unknown.

This CDR3 comprises 16 residues. In germline, CDR1 is SGDLS, CDR2 YYNGEE. J gave up 2 bases and V 3 bases, and 5 bases lay outside the gene matches. Expressed TCRB transcripts were sequenced because the entire RNA isolate underwent reverse transcription. TCRdb's table, derived via immunoSEQ multiplex PCR, lists solely in-frame clones and lacks some. The table lists under 450,000 clones, approximately 15% of them singletons. The TCR originated in a man aged 25 to 45 in good health. V and J are TRBV9 and TRBJ2-3; 11 bases align to TRBD2. The source material was naive CD4+ T cells from blood. CDR3: CASSGSGGAATDTQYF. In DNA, the CDR3 is TGTGCCAGCAGCGGTAGCGGGGGGGCCGCCACAGATACGCAGTATTTT. The variable domain in full, completed from reference TRBV9 and TRBJ2-3, reads DSGVTQTPKHLITATGQRVTLRCSPRSGDLSVYWYQQSLDQGLQFLIQYYNGEERAKGNILERFSAQQFPDLHSELNLSSLELGDSALYFCASSGSGGAATDTQYFGPGTRLTVL.